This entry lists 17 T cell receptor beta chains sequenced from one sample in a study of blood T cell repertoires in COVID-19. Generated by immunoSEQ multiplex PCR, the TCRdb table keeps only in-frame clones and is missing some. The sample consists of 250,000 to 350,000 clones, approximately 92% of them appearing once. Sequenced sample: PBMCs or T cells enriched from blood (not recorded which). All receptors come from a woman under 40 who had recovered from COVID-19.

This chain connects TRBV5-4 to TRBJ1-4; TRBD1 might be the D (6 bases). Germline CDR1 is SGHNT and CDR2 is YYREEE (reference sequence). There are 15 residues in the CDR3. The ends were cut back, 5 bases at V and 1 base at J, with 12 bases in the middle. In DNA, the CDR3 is TGTGCCAGCAGGCAAGGGACAAGAACTAATGAAAAACTGTTTTTT. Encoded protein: CASRQGTRTNEKLFF.

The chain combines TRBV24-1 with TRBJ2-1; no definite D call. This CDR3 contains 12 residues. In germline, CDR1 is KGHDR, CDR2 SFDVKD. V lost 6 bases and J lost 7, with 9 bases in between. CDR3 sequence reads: CATSYTENEQFF. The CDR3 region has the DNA TGTGCCACCAGTTATACAGAGAATGAGCAGTTCTTC.

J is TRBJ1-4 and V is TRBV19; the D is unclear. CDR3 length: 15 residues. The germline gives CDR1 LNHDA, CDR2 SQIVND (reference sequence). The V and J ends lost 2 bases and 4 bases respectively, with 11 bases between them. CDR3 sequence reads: CASSISKIFNEKLFF. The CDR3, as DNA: TGTGCCAGTAGTATATCTAAGATCTTTAATGAAAAACTGTTTTTT.

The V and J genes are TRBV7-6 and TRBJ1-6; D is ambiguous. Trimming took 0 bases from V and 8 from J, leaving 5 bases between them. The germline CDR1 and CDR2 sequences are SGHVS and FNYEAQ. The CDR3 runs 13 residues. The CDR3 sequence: CASSLAEDSPLHF. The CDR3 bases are TGTGCCAGCAGCTTAGCCGAGGATTCACCCCTCCACTTT.

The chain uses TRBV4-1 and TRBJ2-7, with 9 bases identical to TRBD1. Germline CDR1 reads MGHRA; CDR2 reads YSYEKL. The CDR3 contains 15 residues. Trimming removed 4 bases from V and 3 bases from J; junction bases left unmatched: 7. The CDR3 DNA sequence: TGCGCCAGCAGCCCTGGGACAGGGAGGTTCTACGAGCAGTACTTC. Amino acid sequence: CASSPGTGRFYEQYF.

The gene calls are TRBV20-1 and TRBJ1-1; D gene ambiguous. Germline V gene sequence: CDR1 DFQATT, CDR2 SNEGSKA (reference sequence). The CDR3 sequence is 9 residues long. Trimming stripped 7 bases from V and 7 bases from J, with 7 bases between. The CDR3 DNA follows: TGCAGTGGAGGCCATGAAGCTTTCTTT. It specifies CSGGHEAFF.

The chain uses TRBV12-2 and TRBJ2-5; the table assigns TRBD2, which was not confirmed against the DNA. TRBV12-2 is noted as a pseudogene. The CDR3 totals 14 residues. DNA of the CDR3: TGTGCAAGTCGCTCGTGGACTAGGCGAGAGACCCAGTACTTC. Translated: CASRSWTRRETQYF.

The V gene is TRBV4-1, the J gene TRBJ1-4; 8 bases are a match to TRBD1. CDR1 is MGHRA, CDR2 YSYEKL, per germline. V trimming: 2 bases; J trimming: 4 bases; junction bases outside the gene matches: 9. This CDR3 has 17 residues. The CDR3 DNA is TGCGCCAGCAGCCAATACACCCAGGGGGCGGGTAATGAAAAACTGTTTTTT. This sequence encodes CASSQYTQGAGNEKLFF.

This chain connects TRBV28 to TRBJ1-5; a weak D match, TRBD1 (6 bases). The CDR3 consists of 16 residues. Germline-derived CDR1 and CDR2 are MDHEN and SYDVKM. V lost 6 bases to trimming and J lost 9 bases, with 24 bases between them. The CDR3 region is CASRFTQTGPGRPQHF. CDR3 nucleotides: TGTGCCAGCAGGTTTACCCAGACAGGACCCGGCCGGCCCCAGCATTTT.

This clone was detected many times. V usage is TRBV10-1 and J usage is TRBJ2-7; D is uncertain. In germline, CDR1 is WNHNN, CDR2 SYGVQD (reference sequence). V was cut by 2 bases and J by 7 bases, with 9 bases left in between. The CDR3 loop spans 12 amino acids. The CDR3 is CASSEGPREQYF. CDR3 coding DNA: TGCGCCAGCAGTGAGGGCCCAAGAGAGCAGTACTTC.

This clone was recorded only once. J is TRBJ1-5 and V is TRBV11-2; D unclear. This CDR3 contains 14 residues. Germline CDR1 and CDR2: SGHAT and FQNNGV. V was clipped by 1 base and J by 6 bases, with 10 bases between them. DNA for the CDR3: TGTGCCAGCAGCTTAGGAGGGTTCGGTCAGCCCCAGCATTTT. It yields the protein CASSLGGFGQPQHF.

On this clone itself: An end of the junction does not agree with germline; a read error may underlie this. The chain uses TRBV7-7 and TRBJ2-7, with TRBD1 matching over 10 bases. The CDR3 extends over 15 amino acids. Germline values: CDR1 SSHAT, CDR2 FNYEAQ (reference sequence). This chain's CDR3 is CASSLGQGVGEEQYF. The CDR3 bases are TGTGCTAGCAGCCTCGGACAGGGGGTAGGCGAAGAGCAGTACTTC.

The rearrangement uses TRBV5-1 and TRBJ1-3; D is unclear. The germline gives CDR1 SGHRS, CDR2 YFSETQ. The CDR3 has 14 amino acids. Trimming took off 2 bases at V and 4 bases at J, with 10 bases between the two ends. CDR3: CASSFGERGNTIYF. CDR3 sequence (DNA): TGCGCCAGCAGCTTCGGGGAGAGAGGAAACACCATATATTTT.

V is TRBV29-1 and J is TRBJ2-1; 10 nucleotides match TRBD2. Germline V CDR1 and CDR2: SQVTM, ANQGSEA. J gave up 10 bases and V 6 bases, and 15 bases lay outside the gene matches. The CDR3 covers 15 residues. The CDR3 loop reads CSVMPGLAWRGEQFF. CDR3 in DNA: TGCAGCGTCATGCCGGGACTAGCGTGGCGGGGGGAGCAGTTCTTC.

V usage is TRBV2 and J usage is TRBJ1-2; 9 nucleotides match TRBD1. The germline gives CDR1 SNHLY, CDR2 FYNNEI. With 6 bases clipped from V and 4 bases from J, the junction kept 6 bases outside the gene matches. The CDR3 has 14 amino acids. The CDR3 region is CASRYDRGTYGYTF. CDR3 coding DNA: TGTGCCAGCAGATACGACAGGGGGACCTATGGCTACACCTTC.

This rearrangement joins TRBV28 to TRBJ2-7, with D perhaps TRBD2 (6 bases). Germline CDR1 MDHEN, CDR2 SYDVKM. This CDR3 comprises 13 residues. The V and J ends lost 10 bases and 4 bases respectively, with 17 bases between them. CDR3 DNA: TGTGCCACCTCACGGGGGAGTTCTTACGAGCAGTACTTC. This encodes CATSRGSSYEQYF. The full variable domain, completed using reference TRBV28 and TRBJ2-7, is DVKVTQSSRYLVKRTGEKVFLECVQDMDHENMFWYRQDPGLGLRLIYFSYDVKMKEKGDIPEGYSVSREKKERFSLILESASTNQTSMYLCATSRGSSYEQYFGPGTRLTVT.

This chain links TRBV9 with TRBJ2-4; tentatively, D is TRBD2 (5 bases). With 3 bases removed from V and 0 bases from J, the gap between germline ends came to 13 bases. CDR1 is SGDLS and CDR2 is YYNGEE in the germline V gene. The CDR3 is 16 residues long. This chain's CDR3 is CASSAGSGLAKNIQYF. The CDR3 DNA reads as TGTGCCAGCAGCGCCGGAAGCGGCCTAGCCAAAAACATTCAGTACTTC. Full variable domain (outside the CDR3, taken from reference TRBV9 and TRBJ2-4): DSGVTQTPKHLITATGQRVTLRCSPRSGDLSVYWYQQSLDQGLQFLIQYYNGEERAKGNILERFSAQQFPDLHSELNLSSLELGDSALYFCASSAGSGLAKNIQYFGAGTRLSVL.